Below, 3 T cell receptor beta chains from the same sample are listed, as sequenced in a study of persistence of HIV-infected CD4 T cells. This was the immunoSEQ version 4 assay in survey mode. Profiling relied on immunoSEQ multiplex PCR, and the TCRdb table lists in-frame clones only, not all of them. Of approximately 20,000 clones listed, about 62% were seen once; the top ten hold around 2%. Their specific antigens are unknown. Cells were stimulated with overlapping HIV-1 Gag 15-mer peptides. Sorting selected CD4+ T cells upregulating both CD40 ligand and CD69. Specimen: CD4+ T cells sorted from PBMCs after approximately 19-hour stimulation, collected from a patient who received antiretroviral therapy. These receptors were collected from an adult woman with HIV who was CMV-seropositive.

This clone was recorded once. The CDR3 coding sequence is TGCGCCAGCAGTCCAAACTTAAGGGGAAACAATGAGCAGTTCTTC. It is translated as CASSPNLRGNNEQFF. The chain combines TRBV10-1 with TRBJ2-1; a weak D match, TRBD1 (5 bases). The CDR3 is 15 residues long. V shed 5 bases and J shed 5 bases, with 16 bases lying between them. CDR1 and CDR2 from the germline V gene are WNHNN and SYGVQD (reference sequence).

The chain recombines TRBV30 with TRBJ1-1; D unresolved. The CDR3 contains 11 residues. Looked up from germline, CDR1 is GTSNPN and CDR2 is SVGIG (reference sequence). V was pared by 4 bases and J by 2 bases, with 5 bases between. CDR3 loop: CAWTVNTEAFF. In DNA, the CDR3 is TGTGCCTGGACAGTTAACACTGAAGCTTTCTTT. The variable domain in full, completed from reference TRBV30 and TRBJ1-1, reads SQTIHQWPATLVQPVGSPLSLECTVEGTSNPNLYWYRQAAGRGLQLLFYSVGIGQISSEVPQNLSASRPQDRQFILSSKKLLLSDSGFYLCAWTVNTEAFFGQGTRLTVV.

The V call is TRBV3-1 (or the pseudogene TRBV3-2), the J call TRBJ1-2; D is possibly TRBD1 (6 bases). Trimming pared 4 bases from V and 7 bases from J, leaving 19 bases between. The CDR3 extends over 15 amino acids. Germline CDR1 LGHDT, CDR2 YNNKEL (reference sequence). CDR3 sequence: CASSPGASQGGGYTF. In DNA form, the CDR3 reads TGTGCCAGCAGCCCGGGGGCGTCACAAGGAGGTGGCTACACCTTC.